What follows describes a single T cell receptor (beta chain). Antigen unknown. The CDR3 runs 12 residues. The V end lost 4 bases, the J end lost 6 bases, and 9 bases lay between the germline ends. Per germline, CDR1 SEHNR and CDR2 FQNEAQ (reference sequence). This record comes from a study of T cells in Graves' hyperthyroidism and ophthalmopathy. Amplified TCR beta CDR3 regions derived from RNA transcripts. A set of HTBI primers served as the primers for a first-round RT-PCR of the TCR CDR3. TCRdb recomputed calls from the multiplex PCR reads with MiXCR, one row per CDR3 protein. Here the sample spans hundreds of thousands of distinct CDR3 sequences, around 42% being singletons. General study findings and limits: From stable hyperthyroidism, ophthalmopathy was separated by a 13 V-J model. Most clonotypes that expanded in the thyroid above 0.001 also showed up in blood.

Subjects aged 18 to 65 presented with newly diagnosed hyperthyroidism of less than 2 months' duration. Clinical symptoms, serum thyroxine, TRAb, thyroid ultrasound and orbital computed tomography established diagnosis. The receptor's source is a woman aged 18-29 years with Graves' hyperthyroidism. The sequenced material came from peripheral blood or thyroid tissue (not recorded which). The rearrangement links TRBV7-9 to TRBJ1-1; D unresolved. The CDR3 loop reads CASSSILPEAFF. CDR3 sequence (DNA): TGTGCCAGCAGCTCCATTCTTCCTGAAGCTTTCTTT. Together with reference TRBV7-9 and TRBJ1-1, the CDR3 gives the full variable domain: DTGVSQNPRHKITKRGQNVTFRCDPISEHNRLYWYRQTLGQGPEFLTYFQNEAQLEKSRLLSDRFSAERPKGSFSTLEIQRTEQGDSAMYLCASSSILPEAFFGQGTRLTVV.